This TCR beta chain was captured by sequencing in a study of cytomegalovirus exposure and HLA in healthy donors. Study results and caveats: Specific recognition of CMV antigens was confirmed in vitro for a few chains (all CMV-associated).

PCR employed 60 Vbeta and 13 Jbeta primers. The data were produced by immunoSEQ multiplex PCR, yet TCRdb's version contains in-frame clones alone and is incomplete. The sample yields around 190,000 clones, 9.5% seen once. Comment on this clone: Its antigen is unidentified.

V was trimmed by 0 bases and J by 1 base, leaving 18 bases between them. CDR1 and CDR2 from the germline V gene are SGHRS and YFSETQ. The CDR3 length is 18 residues. This receptor was taken from a young woman in good health and CMV-seropositive. The sequencing sample was made of PBMCs. The V gene is TRBV5-1, the J gene TRBJ2-3; the D gene is possibly TRBD2 (5 bases). CDR3 protein: CASSLGATTQPRTDTQYF. CDR3 nucleotides: TGCGCCAGCAGCTTGGGAGCGACTACTCAACCACGCACAGATACGCAGTATTTT.